This T cell receptor beta chain was obtained from a study of OX40 agonist ivuxolimab in advanced cancers. For the study at large: Patients were dosed with the agonistic anti-OX40 (CD134) antibody ivuxolimab. Patients in the trial were receiving intravenous ivuxolimab every 2 weeks, at doses of 0.01 to 10 mg/kg.

Clones were read by immunoSEQ multiplex PCR, and TCRdb kept only the in-frame ones, dropping some. The repertoire includes about 82,000 clones, around 90% of them detected once, and approximately 2.4% sits in the top ten. The starting material was CD4+ or CD8+ T cells sorted from blood, obtained in a trial of the OX40 agonist ivuxolimab. The TCR originated in an adult with an advanced solid tumor such as melanoma, head and neck, liver or kidney cancer.

The CDR3 DNA reads TGTGCCAGCTCAATTAGGGGTTATGAAAAACTGTTTTTT. Translating it yields CASSIRGYEKLFF. The chain links TRBV18 to TRBJ1-4; possible D gene TRBD1, 5 bases. Trimming left V 5 bases short and J 6 bases short, with 10 bases between. CDR1 is KGHSH and CDR2 is LQKENI in the germline V gene. The CDR3 spans 13 residues.